This entry lists 23 T cell receptor beta chains sequenced from one sample in a study of technical replicates of blood from a handful of donors. Produced via immunoSEQ multiplex PCR; TCRdb's table is partial and in-frame only. The data hold tens of thousands of clones, with 93% observed a single time. The sequenced material came from T cells isolated from PBMCs. The receptors shown here come from a human donor in good health.

CDR3 coding DNA: TGTGCCAGCTCTCCAAATGACAGGGTAGAGACCCAGTACTTC. Its protein product is CASSPNDRVETQYF. The V gene is TRBV18, the J gene TRBJ2-5; 7 bases align to TRBD1. Germline-derived CDR1 and CDR2 are KGHSH and LQKENI. The trim removed 6 bases at V and 4 bases at J, leaving 8 bases unmatched. The CDR3 loop spans 14 amino acids.

The chain employs TRBV27 and TRBJ2-7, with 7 bases that match TRBD2. The germline CDR1 and CDR2 sequences are MNHEY and SMNVEV (reference sequence). The CDR3 has 13 amino acids. V lost 5 bases to trimming and J lost 4 bases; unmatched junction nucleotides: 5. CDR3 nucleotides: TGTGCCAGCAGTCTTGGGGAGGGTTACGAGCAGTACTTC. This gives the protein CASSLGEGYEQYF.

This chain links TRBV6-4 with TRBJ2-2; 12 nucleotides align to TRBD2. Germline trimming cut 5 bases from V and 5 bases from J; bases unmatched to any gene: 6. The CDR3 contains 16 residues. From germline, CDR1 is MRHNA and CDR2 SNTAGT. DNA for the CDR3: TGTGCCAGCAGTTCCGGACTAGCGGGAACAACCGGGGAGCTGTTTTTT. It specifies CASSSGLAGTTGELFF.

The V and J genes are TRBV2 and TRBJ2-1, with D possibly TRBD2 on 6 matching bases. The CDR3 length is 11 residues. From germline, CDR1 is SNHLY and CDR2 FYNNEI. Trimming pared 4 bases from V and 15 bases from J, leaving 13 bases between. The CDR3 nucleotides are TGTGCCAGCAGTGGGGCTAGCGATCCGTTCTTC. This encodes CASSGASDPFF.

The gene calls are TRBV5-1 and TRBJ2-7, with 12 bases lining up with TRBD2. The V gene's germline CDR1 is SGHRS and CDR2 YFSETQ. There are 15 residues in the CDR3. Germline trimming cut 2 bases from V and 9 bases from J; bases unmatched to any gene: 9. The chain's CDR3 is CASSLRLAGDDAQYF. The CDR3 nucleotides read TGCGCCAGCAGCTTAAGACTAGCGGGGGACGATGCGCAGTACTTC.

The V gene is TRBV7-3, the J gene TRBJ2-7; 9 nucleotides align to TRBD1. The CDR3 sequence is 15 residues long. The germline V gene has CDR1 SGHTA and CDR2 FQGTGA. With V trimmed by 5 bases and J by 4 bases, 9 bases remained unmatched. The CDR3 is CASSPGTGSRYEQYF. CDR3 bases: TGTGCCAGCAGCCCGGGGACAGGGAGCAGGTACGAGCAGTACTTC. Full variable domain (outside the CDR3, taken from reference TRBV7-3 and TRBJ2-7): GAGVSQTPSNKVTEKGKYVELRCDPISGHTALYWYRQSLGQGPEFLIYFQGTGAADDSGLPNDRFFAVRPEGSVSTLKIQRTERGDSAVYLCASSPGTGSRYEQYFGPGTRLTVT.

The gene calls are TRBV15 and TRBJ1-5; no firm D call. The CDR3 runs 13 residues. The V and J ends lost 0 bases and 3 bases respectively, with 3 bases between them. Germline CDR1 LNHNV, CDR2 YYDKDF (reference sequence). The CDR3 DNA is TGTGCCACCAGCAGAGATATCAATCAGCCCCAGCATTTT. The encoded protein is CATSRDINQPQHF.

V is TRBV7-3 and J is TRBJ1-6; D is possibly TRBD1 (6 bases). The V gene's germline CDR1 is SGHTA and CDR2 FQGTGA. Trimming took 2 bases from V and 4 from J, leaving 9 bases between them. This CDR3 is 15 amino acids long. Here the CDR3 DNA reads TGTGCCAGCAGCTTAGGGCAGGGGTATAATTCACCCCTCCACTTT. It codes for CASSLGQGYNSPLHF.

This clone occurred once. J is TRBJ1-1 and V is TRBV5-4; D is undetermined. This CDR3 region has 15 residues. Germline CDR1 SGHNT, CDR2 YYREEE (reference sequence). V lost 4 bases, J lost 0 bases, and 13 bases lay in between. The CDR3 reads CASSRTFVMNTEAFF. In DNA form, the CDR3 reads TGTGCCAGCAGCCGCACATTCGTCATGAACACTGAAGCTTTCTTT.

This clone came up once. V and J are TRBV5-1 and TRBJ2-5; D remains unclear. This CDR3 region has 16 residues. The germline V and J ends were trimmed by 2 bases and 0 bases, with 14 bases remaining between them. The germline gives CDR1 SGHRS, CDR2 YFSETQ. The CDR3 sequence is CASSFHLGAYQETQYF. The CDR3 DNA follows: TGCGCCAGCAGCTTTCATCTAGGAGCTTACCAAGAGACCCAGTACTTC.

This chain connects TRBV5-6 to TRBJ2-7, with D uncertain. CDR3 size: 11 residues. V lost 3 bases and J lost 7, with 8 bases in between. CDR1 SGHDT and CDR2 YYEEEE come from the germline V gene. Written as DNA, the CDR3 is TGTGCCAGCAGCTCTTCGCGGGAGCAGTACTTC. As protein: CASSSSREQYF.

This clone was detected a few times. The CDR3 coding sequence is TGCGCCACTTCCCCAGGGGTAGATTACGAGCAGTACTTC. The encoded protein is CATSPGVDYEQYF. The gene calls are TRBV5-1 and TRBJ2-7, with a possible D match to TRBD1 (6 bases). V was clipped by 9 bases and J by 4 bases, with 17 bases between them. The CDR3 totals 13 residues. In germline, CDR1 is SGHRS, CDR2 YFSETQ.

The chain has TRBV18 and TRBJ1-1; TRBD1 matches 7 bases. Germline V gives CDR1 KGHSH, CDR2 LQKENI. This CDR3 has 13 amino acids. Losses at the gene ends were 3 bases for V and 6 bases for J; bases not matched to a gene: 4. The CDR3 DNA reads TGTGCCAGCTCACCCCTAGGACAGGCTGAAGCTTTCTTT. Protein: CASSPLGQAEAFF.

This chain uses TRBV28 with TRBJ2-5, with unresolved D. V was trimmed by 3 bases and J by 3 bases, leaving 8 bases between them. Germline CDR1 and CDR2: MDHEN and SYDVKM. This CDR3 contains 13 residues. CDR3 sequence reads: CASSLGRKETQYF. The CDR3 nucleotides read TGTGCCAGCAGTTTGGGCAGAAAAGAGACCCAGTACTTC.

The J gene is TRBJ1-2, the V gene TRBV28; a weak D match, TRBD1 (5 bases). This CDR3 is 13 amino acids long. Trimming pared 3 bases from V and 5 bases from J, leaving 10 bases between. Germline V gene data show CDR1 as MDHEN and CDR2 as SYDVKM. The CDR3 bases are TGTGCCAGCAGTTTTGGGCAGGGATATGGCTACACCTTC. The encoded protein is CASSFGQGYGYTF.

This rearrangement joins TRBV5-6 to TRBJ2-5, with 11 bases that match TRBD1. V lost 5 bases and J lost 5; bases outside the gene matches: 14. CDR1 is SGHDT and CDR2 is YYEEEE in the germline V gene. This CDR3 spans 17 amino acids. The CDR3 region is CASSPSPDRGLRETQYF. CDR3 in DNA: TGTGCCAGCAGTCCATCACCGGACAGGGGGCTGAGGGAGACCCAGTACTTC.

V gene TRBV2 combines with J gene TRBJ2-5, with D possibly being TRBD1 (5 bases). Germline values: CDR1 SNHLY, CDR2 FYNNEI. V dropped 2 bases and J dropped 4 bases, with 23 bases sitting between them. The CDR3 has 18 residues. CDR3 nucleotide sequence: TGTGCCAGCAGTGAATTAGGCAGTCGATCAGGGTCTGGAGAGACCCAGTACTTC. This encodes CASSELGSRSGSGETQYF.

The chain has TRBV1 and TRBJ2-3; whether TRBD2, the table's D call, matches the DNA was not checked. TRBV1 is designated a pseudogene. CDR3 size: 17 residues. CDR3 DNA sequence: TGCACCAGCAGCCAAGTTATATGGCGGGGGGGCCTCGATACGCAGTATTTT. Its protein is CTSSQVIWRGGLDTQYF.

V gene TRBV2 combines with J gene TRBJ1-3; no clear D. From germline, CDR1 is SNHLY and CDR2 FYNNEI. V was pared by 9 bases and J by 0 bases, with 12 bases between. The CDR3 is 14 amino acids. CDR3 DNA: TGTGCCAGTGACGACTCCTACTCTGGAAACACCATATATTTT. Its translation is CASDDSYSGNTIYF. The entire variable domain, with the rest obtained from reference TRBV2 and TRBJ1-3, is as follows: EPEVTQTPSHQVTQMGQEVILRCVPISNHLYFYWYRQILGQKVEFLVSFYNNEISEKSEIFDDQFSVERPDGSNFTLKIRSTKLEDSAMYFCASDDSYSGNTIYFGEGSWLTVV.

CDR3 nucleotide sequence: TGCAGCGTTGAAGATGATGGAGGACAGAACTCCTACGAGCAGTACTTC. Translation gives CSVEDDGGQNSYEQYF. The chain uses TRBV29-1 and TRBJ2-7, with a possible D match to TRBD1 (6 bases). The CDR3 spans 16 residues. The germline V and J ends were trimmed by 0 bases and 0 bases, with 15 bases remaining between them. In germline, CDR1 is SQVTM, CDR2 ANQGSEA.

The V gene is TRBV10-2, the J gene TRBJ2-3, with D uncertain. The CDR3 is 15 amino acids. V was cut by 9 bases and J by 2 bases, with 18 bases left in between. The germline gives CDR1 WSHSY, CDR2 SAAADI. The CDR3 DNA is TGCGCCAGTTCAGAGGTAGTCTATCCCACAGATACGCAGTATTTT. It encodes CASSEVVYPTDTQYF.

V is TRBV11-2 and J is TRBJ1-5; TRBD1 is a possible D gene (5 bases). Germline V gene lookup returns CDR1 SGHAT and CDR2 FQNNGV. The germline V and J ends were trimmed by 1 base and 3 bases, with 10 bases remaining between them. The CDR3 runs 15 residues. Written as DNA, the CDR3 is TGTGCCAGCAGCTTAGGTCAGGGCTCCAATCAGCCCCAGCATTTT. Translated, it gives CASSLGQGSNQPQHF.

The gene calls are TRBV6-5 and TRBJ2-3; D is possibly TRBD2 (6 bases). This CDR3 region has 13 residues. Germline V gene lookup returns CDR1 MNHEY and CDR2 SVGAGI. Trimming removed 4 bases at V and 4 bases at J, with 9 bases between. As DNA, the CDR3 is TGTGCCAGCAGTTGGAGGGTTGCAGATACGCAGTATTTT. Amino acids: CASSWRVADTQYF.